What follows are 8 T cell receptor beta chains derived from one specimen sequenced in a study of T cell responses to AZD1222 COVID-19 vaccine. TCRdb's copy holds only in-frame clones and misses some; the assay was immunoSEQ multiplex PCR. The data contain 90,000 to 120,000 clones, approximately 92% of them singletons. The source material was peripheral blood, sampled 28 days after the second AZD1222 dose. All receptors come from an adult who received the AZD1222 COVID-19 vaccine.

The chain combines TRBV5-4 with TRBJ2-5; 7 bases align to TRBD1. This CDR3 is 13 amino acids long. CDR1 and CDR2 from the germline V gene are SGHNT and YYREEE (reference sequence). V trimming: 2 bases; J trimming: 5 bases; junction bases outside the gene matches: 3. The CDR3 DNA is TGTGCCAGCAGCTTACAGGGGATGGAGACCCAGTACTTC. Translation: CASSLQGMETQYF.

The CDR3 loop reads CASSETGNSPLHF. The DNA for the CDR3 is TGTGCCAGCAGCGAAACAGGGAATTCACCCCTCCACTTT. The rearrangement links TRBV11-3 to TRBJ1-6; D is possibly TRBD1 (6 bases). The CDR3 length is 13 residues. Germline CDR1 reads SGHNT; CDR2 reads YENEEA. Trimming stripped 5 bases from V and 7 bases from J, with 9 bases between.

This sequence joins TRBV3-1 (or the pseudogene TRBV3-2) and TRBJ2-7; D call uncertain. CDR3 length: 15 residues. The ends were cut back, 1 base at V and 0 bases at J, with 10 bases in the middle. Germline V gene sequence: CDR1 LGHDT, CDR2 YNNKEL (reference sequence). CDR3 sequence reads: CASSQGVSLSYEQYF. CDR3 in DNA: TGTGCCAGCAGCCAAGGCGTCAGCCTCTCCTACGAGCAGTACTTC.

The chain has TRBV7-2 and TRBJ2-7; D remains ambiguous. Per germline, CDR1 SGHTA and CDR2 FQGNSA. The ends were cut back, 5 bases at V and 2 bases at J, with 13 bases in the middle. The CDR3 length is 14 residues. The CDR3 DNA reads TGTGCCAGCAGCCAAACTCCAGGTGCCTACGAGCAGTACTTC. As protein: CASSQTPGAYEQYF.

The chain recombines TRBV6-5 with TRBJ2-5; 12 bases are a match to TRBD1. This CDR3 has 16 residues. The V and J ends lost 3 bases and 5 bases, in that order; junction bases with no gene match: 7. Germline V gene sequence: CDR1 MNHEY, CDR2 SVGAGI. CDR3 loop: CASSYSGTGGAETQYF. CDR3 sequence (DNA): TGTGCCAGCAGTTATTCCGGGACAGGGGGCGCCGAGACCCAGTACTTC.

This chain joins TRBV19 and TRBJ2-2, with 9 bases matching TRBD1. The CDR3 runs to 15 residues. V was clipped by 6 bases and J by 6 bases; unmatched bases: 8. Germline V gene data show CDR1 as LNHDA and CDR2 as SQIVND (reference sequence). The CDR3 coding sequence is TGTGCCAGTAGGGACCGGGACAGGGTGTCCGGGGAGCTGTTTTTT. Its protein is CASRDRDRVSGELFF.

The rearrangement joins TRBV9 to TRBJ1-6; no clear D gene. Germline assignment: CDR1 SGDLS and CDR2 YYNGEE. Trimming shortened V by 0 bases and J by 7 bases, and 5 bases separated the two germline ends. The CDR3 totals 13 residues. The CDR3 nucleotides are TGTGCCAGCAGCGTAGACAGAAATTCACCCCTCCACTTT. Protein sequence: CASSVDRNSPLHF.

The chain links TRBV4-1 to TRBJ2-7, with D maybe TRBD2 (6 bases). The CDR3 loop spans 16 amino acids. V was clipped by 2 bases and J by 3 bases, with 17 bases between them. CDR1 is MGHRA and CDR2 is YSYEKL in the germline V gene. The CDR3 sequence: CASSQSGPWGDYEQYF. In nucleotides, the CDR3 is TGCGCCAGCAGCCAAAGTGGACCCTGGGGGGACTACGAGCAGTACTTC.